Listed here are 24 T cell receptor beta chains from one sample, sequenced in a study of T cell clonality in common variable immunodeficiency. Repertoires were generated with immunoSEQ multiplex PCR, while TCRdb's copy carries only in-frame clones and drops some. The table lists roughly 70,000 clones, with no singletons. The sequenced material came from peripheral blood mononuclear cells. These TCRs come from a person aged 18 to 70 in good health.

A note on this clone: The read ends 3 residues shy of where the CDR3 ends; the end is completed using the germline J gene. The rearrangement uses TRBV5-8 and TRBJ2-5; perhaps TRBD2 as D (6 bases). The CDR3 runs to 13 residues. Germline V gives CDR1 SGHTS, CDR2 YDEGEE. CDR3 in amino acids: CASIPSWDSTQYF. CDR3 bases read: TGTGCCAGCATTCCCAGTTGGGACTCCACC.

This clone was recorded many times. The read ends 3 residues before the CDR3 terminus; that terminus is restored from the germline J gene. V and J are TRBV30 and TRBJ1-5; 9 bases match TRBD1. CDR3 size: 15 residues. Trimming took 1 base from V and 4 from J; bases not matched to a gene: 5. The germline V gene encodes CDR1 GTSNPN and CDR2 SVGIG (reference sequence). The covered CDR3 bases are TGTGCCTGGAGTGCTTCGGACAGGGGAAATCAGCCC. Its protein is CAWSASDRGNQP. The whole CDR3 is CAWSASDRGNQPQHF. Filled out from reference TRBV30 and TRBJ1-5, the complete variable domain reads SQTIHQWPATLVQPVGSPLSLECTVEGTSNPNLYWYRQAAGRGLQLLFYSVGIGQISSEVPQNLSASRPQDRQFILSSKKLLLSDSGFYLCAWSASDRGNQPQHFGDGTRLSIL.

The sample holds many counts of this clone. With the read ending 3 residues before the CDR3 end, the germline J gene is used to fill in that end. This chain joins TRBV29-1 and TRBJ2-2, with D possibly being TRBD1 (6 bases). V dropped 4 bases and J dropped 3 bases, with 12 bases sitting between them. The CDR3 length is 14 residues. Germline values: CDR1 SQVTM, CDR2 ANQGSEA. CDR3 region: CSVGTTGYTGELFF. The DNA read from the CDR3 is TGCAGCGTTGGGACCACAGGGTACACCGGGGAG.

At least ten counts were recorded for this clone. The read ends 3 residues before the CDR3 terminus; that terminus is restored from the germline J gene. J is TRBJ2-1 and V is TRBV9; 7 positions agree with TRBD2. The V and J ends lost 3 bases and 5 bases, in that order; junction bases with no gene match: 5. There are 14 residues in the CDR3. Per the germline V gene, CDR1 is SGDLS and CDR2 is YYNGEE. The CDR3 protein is CASSEPLADNEQFF. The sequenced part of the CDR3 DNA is TGTGCCAGCAGCGAGCCCCTAGCGGACAATGAG.

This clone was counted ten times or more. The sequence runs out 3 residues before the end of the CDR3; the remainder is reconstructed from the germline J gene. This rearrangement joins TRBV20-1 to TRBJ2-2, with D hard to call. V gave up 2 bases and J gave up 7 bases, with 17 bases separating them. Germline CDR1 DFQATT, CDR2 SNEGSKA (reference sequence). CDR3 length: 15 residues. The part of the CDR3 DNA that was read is TGCAGTGCTAGAACTCCCCCGGAGCGTGGCGGGGAG. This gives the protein CSARTPPERGGE. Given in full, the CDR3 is CSARTPPERGGELFF.

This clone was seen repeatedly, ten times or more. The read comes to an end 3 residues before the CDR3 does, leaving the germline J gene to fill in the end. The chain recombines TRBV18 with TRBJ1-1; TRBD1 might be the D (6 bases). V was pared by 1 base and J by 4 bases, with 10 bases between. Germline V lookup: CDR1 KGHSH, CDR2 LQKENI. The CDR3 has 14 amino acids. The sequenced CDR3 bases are TGTGCCAGCTCACCACGGGGGCCTGGCACTGAA. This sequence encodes CASSPRGPGTE. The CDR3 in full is CASSPRGPGTEAFF.

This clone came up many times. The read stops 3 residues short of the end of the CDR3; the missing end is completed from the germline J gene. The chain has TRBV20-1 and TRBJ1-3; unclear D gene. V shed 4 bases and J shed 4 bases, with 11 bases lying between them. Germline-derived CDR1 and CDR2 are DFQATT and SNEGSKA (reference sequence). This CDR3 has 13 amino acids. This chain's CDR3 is CSAIGAGGNTIYF. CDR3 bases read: TGCAGTGCTATAGGTGCGGGGGGAAACACC.

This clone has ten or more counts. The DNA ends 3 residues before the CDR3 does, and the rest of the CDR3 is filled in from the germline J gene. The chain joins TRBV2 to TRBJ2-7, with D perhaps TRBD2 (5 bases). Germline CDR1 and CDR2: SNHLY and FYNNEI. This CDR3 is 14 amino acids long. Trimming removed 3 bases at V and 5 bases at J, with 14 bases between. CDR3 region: CASSESGVLDEQYF. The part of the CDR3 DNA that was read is TGTGCCAGCAGTGAGTCCGGGGTTCTCGACGAG.

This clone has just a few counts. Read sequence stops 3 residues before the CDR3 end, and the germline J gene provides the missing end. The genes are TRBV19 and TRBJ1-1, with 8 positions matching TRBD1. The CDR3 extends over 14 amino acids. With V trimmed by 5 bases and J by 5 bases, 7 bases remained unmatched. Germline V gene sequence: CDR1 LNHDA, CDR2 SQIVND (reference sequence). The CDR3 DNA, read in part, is TGTGCCAGTAGTCCTCGACAGGGGAGTACTGAA. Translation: CASSPRQGSTE. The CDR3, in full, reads CASSPRQGSTEAFF.

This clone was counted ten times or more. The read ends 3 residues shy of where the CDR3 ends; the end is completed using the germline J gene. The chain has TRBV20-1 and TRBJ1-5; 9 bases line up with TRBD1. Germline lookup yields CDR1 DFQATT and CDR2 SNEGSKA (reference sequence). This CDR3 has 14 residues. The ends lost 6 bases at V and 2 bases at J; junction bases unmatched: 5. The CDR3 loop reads CSAMTGGGNQPQHF. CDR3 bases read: TGCAGTGCGATGACAGGGGGAGGCAATCAGCCC.

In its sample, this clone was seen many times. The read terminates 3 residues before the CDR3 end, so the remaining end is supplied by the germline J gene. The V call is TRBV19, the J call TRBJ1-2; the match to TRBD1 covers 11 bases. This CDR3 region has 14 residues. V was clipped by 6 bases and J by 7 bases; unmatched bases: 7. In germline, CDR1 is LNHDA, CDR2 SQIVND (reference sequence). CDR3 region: CASSFGQGAGGYTF. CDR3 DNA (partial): TGTGCCAGTAGCTTCGGACAGGGGGCTGGTGGC.

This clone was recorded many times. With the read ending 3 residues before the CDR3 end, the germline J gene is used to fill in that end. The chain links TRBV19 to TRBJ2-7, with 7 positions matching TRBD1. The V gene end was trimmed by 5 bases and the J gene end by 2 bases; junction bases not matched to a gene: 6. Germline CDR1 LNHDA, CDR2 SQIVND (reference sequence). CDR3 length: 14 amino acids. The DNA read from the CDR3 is TGTGCCAGTAGTGCTCCGGGACAGACCTACGAG. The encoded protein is CASSAPGQTYE. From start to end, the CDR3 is CASSAPGQTYEQYF. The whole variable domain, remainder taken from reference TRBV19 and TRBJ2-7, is DGGITQSPKYLFRKEGQNVTLSCEQNLNHDAMYWYRQDPGQGLRLIYYSQIVNDFQKGDIAEGYSVSREKKESFPLTVTSAQKNPTAFYLCASSAPGQTYEQYFGPGTRLTVT.

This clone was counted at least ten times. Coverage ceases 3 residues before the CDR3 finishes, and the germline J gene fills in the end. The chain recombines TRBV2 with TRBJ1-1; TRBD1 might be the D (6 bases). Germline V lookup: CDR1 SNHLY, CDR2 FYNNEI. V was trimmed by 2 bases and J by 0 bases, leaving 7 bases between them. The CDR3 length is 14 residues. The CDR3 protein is CASSERQVNTEAFF. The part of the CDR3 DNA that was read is TGTGCCAGCAGTGAACGACAGGTGAACACTGAA.

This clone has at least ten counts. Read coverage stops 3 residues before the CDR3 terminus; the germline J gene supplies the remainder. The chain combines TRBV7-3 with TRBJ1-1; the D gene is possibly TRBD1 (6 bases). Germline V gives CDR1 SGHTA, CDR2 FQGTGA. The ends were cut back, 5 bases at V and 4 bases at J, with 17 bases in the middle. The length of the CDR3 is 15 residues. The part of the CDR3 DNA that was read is TGTGCCAGCAGCCCACACGTGGGGGCTAGCACTGAA. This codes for CASSPHVGASTE. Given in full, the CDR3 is CASSPHVGASTEAFF.

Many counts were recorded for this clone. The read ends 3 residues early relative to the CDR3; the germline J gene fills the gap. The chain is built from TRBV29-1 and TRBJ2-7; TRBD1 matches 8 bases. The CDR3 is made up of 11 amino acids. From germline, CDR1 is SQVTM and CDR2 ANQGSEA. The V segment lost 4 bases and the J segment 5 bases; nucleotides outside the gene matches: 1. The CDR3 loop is CSVGQGNEQYF. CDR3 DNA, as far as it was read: TGCAGCGTTGGACAGGGGAACGAG.

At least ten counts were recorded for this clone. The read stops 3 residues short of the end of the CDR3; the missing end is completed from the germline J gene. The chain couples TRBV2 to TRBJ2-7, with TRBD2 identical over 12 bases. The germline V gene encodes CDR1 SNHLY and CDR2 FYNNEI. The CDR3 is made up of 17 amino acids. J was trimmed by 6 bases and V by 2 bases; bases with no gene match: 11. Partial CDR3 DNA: TGTGCCAGCAGTGAACGACCCCGACTAGCGGGAGTGGGCGAG. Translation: CASSERPRLAGVGE. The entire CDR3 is CASSERPRLAGVGEQYF.

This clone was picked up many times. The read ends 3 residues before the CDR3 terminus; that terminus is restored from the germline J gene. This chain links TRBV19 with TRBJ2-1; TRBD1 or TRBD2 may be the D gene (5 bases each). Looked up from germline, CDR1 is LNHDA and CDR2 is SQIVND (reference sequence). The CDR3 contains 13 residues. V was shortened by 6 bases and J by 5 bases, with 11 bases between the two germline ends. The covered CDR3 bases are TGTGCCAGTAGCTATCGAGGGGACAATGAG. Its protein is CASSYRGDNE. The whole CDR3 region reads CASSYRGDNEQFF.

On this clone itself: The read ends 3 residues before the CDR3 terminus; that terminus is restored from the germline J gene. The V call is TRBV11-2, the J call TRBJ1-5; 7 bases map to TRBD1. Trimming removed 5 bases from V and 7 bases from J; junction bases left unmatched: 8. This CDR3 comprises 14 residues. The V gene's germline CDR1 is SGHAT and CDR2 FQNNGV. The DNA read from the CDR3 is TGTGCCAGCAGCCGCGACAGGGCGAGACAGCCC. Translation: CASSRDRARQP. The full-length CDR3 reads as CASSRDRARQPQHF.

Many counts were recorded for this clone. Partial CDR3 DNA: TGTGCCAGCAGTCTCCTTGACGGGAATTCACCC. Residues: CASSLLDGNSP. The entire CDR3 is CASSLLDGNSPLHF. The chain uses TRBV12-3 or TRBV12-4 and TRBJ1-6; D is unresolved. The read stops 3 residues short of the end of the CDR3; the missing end is completed from the germline J gene. Trimming removed 5 bases at V and 7 bases at J, with 12 bases between. This CDR3 spans 14 amino acids.

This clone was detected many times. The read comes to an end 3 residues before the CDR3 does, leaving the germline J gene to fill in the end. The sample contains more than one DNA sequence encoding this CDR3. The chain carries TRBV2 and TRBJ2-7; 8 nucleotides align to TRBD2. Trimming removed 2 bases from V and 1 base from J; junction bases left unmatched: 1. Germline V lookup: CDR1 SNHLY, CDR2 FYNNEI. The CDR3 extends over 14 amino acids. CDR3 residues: CASSESGRSYEQYF. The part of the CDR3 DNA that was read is TGTGCCAGCAGTGAAAGCGGGAGATCCTACGAG.

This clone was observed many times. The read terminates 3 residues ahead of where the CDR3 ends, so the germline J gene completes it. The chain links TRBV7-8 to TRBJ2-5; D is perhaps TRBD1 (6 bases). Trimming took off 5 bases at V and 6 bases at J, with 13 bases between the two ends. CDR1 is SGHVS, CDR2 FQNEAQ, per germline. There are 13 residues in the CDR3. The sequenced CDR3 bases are TGTGCCAGCAGCCCCGCAGGGGCCAAGACC. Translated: CASSPAGAKT. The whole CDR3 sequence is CASSPAGAKTQYF.

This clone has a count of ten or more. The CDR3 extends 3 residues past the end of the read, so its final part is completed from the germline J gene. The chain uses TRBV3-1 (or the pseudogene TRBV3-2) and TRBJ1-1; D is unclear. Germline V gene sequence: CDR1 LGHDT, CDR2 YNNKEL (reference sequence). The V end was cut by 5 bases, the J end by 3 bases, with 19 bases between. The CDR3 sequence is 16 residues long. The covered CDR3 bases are TGTGCCAGCAGCACAAGGTTCTCTGAAGCGTACACTGAA. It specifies CASSTRFSEAYTE. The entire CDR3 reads CASSTRFSEAYTEAFF.

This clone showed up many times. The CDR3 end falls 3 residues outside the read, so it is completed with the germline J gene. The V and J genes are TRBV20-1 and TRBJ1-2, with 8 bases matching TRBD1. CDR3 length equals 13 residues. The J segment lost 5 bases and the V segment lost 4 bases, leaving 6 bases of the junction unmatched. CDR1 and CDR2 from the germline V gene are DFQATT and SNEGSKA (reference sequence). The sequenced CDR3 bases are TGCAGTGCTACACCGGGACAGGATTATGGC. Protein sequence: CSATPGQDYG. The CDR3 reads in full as CSATPGQDYGYTF.

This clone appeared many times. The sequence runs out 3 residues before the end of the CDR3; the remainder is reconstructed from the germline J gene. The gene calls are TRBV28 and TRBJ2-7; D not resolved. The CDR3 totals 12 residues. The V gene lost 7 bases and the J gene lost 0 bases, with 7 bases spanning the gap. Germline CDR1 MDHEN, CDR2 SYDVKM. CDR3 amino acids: CASIGPSYEQYF. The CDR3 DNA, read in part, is TGTGCCAGCATCGGTCCCTCCTACGAG.